These 17 T cell receptor beta chains were all obtained from the same sample, sequenced in a study of T cell repertoires in cytomegalovirus infection. No antigens are known for them. TCRdb redid the calling of the reads with MiXCR, one entry per CDR3 protein. This repertoire shows 200,000 or so distinct CDR3 sequences, about 39% found once; its top ten account for approximately 59%. Material: CD8+ T cells from cultured PBMCs, obtained from culture after CMV antigen stimulation. These receptors were taken from a human donor in good health (CMV status not recorded). Some clones in this sample may be carry-over from other donors' samples.

This clonotype appeared a few times. The chain combines TRBV7-8 with TRBJ2-1, with unresolved D. CDR1 is SGHVS, CDR2 FQNEAQ, per germline. The CDR3 is 14 residues long. Trimming removed 0 bases at V and 6 bases at J, with 9 bases between. The CDR3: CASSLAEKGNEQFF. Here the CDR3 DNA reads TGTGCCAGCAGCTTAGCGGAAAAGGGCAATGAGCAGTTCTTC.

This clonotype was counted only a few times. The chain joins TRBV6-1 to TRBJ2-7; D is possibly TRBD2 (5 bases). The CDR3 is 14 amino acids. CDR1 and CDR2 (germline): MNHNS, SASEGT. V lost 4 bases and J 2 bases, leaving 12 bases between the germline ends. CDR3 DNA sequence: TGTGCCAGCAGTGTGGACTTTCCTCCCTACGAGCAGTACTTC. As protein: CASSVDFPPYEQYF.

This clonotype was counted only a few times. This chain links TRBV7-3 with TRBJ1-1; D call uncertain. This CDR3 comprises 14 residues. With 11 bases removed from V and 6 bases from J, the gap between germline ends came to 22 bases. Germline CDR1 reads SGHTA; CDR2 reads FQGTGA. CDR3 region: CASSLGGSGAEAFF. Here the CDR3 DNA reads TGTGCCTCCAGCTTGGGCGGTTCCGGTGCTGAAGCTTTCTTT.

The sample holds a few counts of this clonotype. The chain couples TRBV5-1 to TRBJ2-1; D unclear. The CDR3 spans 13 residues. Germline V lookup: CDR1 SGHRS, CDR2 YFSETQ. V lost 3 bases, J lost 8 bases, and 12 bases lay in between. The DNA of the CDR3 is TGCGCCAGCAGCTCAGACCTGGGGTATGAGCAGTTCTTC. It is translated as CASSSDLGYEQFF.

This clonotype has only a few counts. The V gene is TRBV7-3, the J gene TRBJ1-6, with TRBD1 matching 9 bases. Germline CDR1 SGHTA, CDR2 FQGTGA. The CDR3 is 15 amino acids. The V gene end was trimmed by 2 bases and the J gene end by 10 bases; junction bases not matched to a gene: 6. The CDR3 nucleotides read TGTGCCAGCAGCTTACACTGGGACAGGGAATCACCCCTCCACTTT. Translating gives CASSLHWDRESPLHF.

The table lists this clonotype with a count of one. CDR3: CAFTWGPPGLNTEAFF. CDR3 sequence (DNA): TGTGCCTTCACTTGGGGGCCGCCGGGTCTGAACACTGAAGCTTTCTTT. This chain joins TRBV6-6 and TRBJ1-1, with D possibly being TRBD1 (6 bases). Between the trimmed V and J ends, which lost 11 bases and 0 bases, there was a span of 22 bases. CDR3 length equals 16 residues. The germline V gene encodes CDR1 MNHNY and CDR2 SVGAGI (reference sequence).

The sample holds a few counts of this clonotype. The V and J genes are TRBV7-2 and TRBJ2-7; D ambiguous. The V gene's germline CDR1 is SGHTA and CDR2 FQGNSA. Trimming took 3 bases from V and 7 from J, leaving 13 bases between them. The CDR3 is 13 residues long. The CDR3 is CASSFLDPREQYF. The CDR3 coding sequence is TGTGCCAGCAGCTTCTTGGACCCTAGGGAGCAGTACTTC. The variable domain in full, with the rest retrieved from reference TRBV7-2 and TRBJ2-7, is GAGVSQSPSNKVTEKGKDVELRCDPISGHTALYWYRQSLGQGLEFLIYFQGNSAPDKSGLPSDRFSAERTGGSVSTLTIQRTQQEDSAVYLCASSFLDPREQYFGPGTRLTVT.

The rearrangement joins TRBV28 to TRBJ1-3; D not resolved. Deletions cut 3 bases from V and 1 base from J, with 7 bases between. The germline gives CDR1 MDHEN, CDR2 SYDVKM. The length of the CDR3 is 14 residues. The CDR3 spells CASSLAASGNTIYF. In DNA, the CDR3 is TGTGCCAGCAGTTTGGCGGCATCTGGAAACACCATATATTTT.

The rearrangement links TRBV5-4 to TRBJ2-6, with TRBD1 identical over 8 bases. Trimming at V came to 3 bases and at J to 1 base, leaving 6 bases not matched to a gene. This CDR3 is built from 17 residues. Germline values: CDR1 SGHNT, CDR2 YYREEE (reference sequence). Written as DNA, the CDR3 is TGTGCCAGCAGCTCGCGGACAGGGAGGTCTGGGGCCAACGTCCTGACTTTC. This codes for CASSSRTGRSGANVLTF. The complete variable domain, with remaining parts taken from reference TRBV5-4 and TRBJ2-6, reads ETGVTQSPTHLIKTRGQQVTLRCSSQSGHNTVSWYQQALGQGPQFIFQYYREEENGRGNFPPRFSGLQFPNYSSELNVNALELDDSALYLCASSSRTGRSGANVLTFGAGSRLTVL.

V and J are TRBV7-9 and TRBJ2-7; D is unclear. The CDR3 totals 12 residues. With 8 bases removed from V and 6 bases from J, the gap between germline ends came to 14 bases. From germline, CDR1 is SEHNR and CDR2 FQNEAQ (reference sequence). The CDR3 region has the DNA TGTGCCAGCGCCGCGACAATACTCGAGCAGTACTTC. It codes for CASAATILEQYF.

The J gene is TRBJ2-5, the V gene TRBV7-6, with 12 bases matching TRBD2. V shed 5 bases and J 5 bases; nucleotides not matched to a gene: 9. The CDR3 runs to 16 residues. Germline V gene data show CDR1 as SGHVS and CDR2 as FNYEAQ. CDR3 DNA sequence: TGTGCCAGCAGCCAACGGACTAGCGGGGTGGCGGAGACCCAGTACTTC. The encoded protein is CASSQRTSGVAETQYF.

A single count supports this clonotype. V usage is TRBV11-3 and J usage is TRBJ1-4; no clear D gene. Trimming stripped 2 bases from V and 9 bases from J, with 13 bases between. CDR1 and CDR2 from the germline V gene are SGHNT and YENEEA. The CDR3 is 14 residues long. The CDR3 DNA reads TGTGCCAGCAGCTTACGTCAGGTGACTAAAAAACTGTTTTTT. Translation gives CASSLRQVTKKLFF.

There are a few counts of this clonotype. The rearrangement uses TRBV7-8 and TRBJ2-1; 14 bases are a match to TRBD2. Germline V gene lookup returns CDR1 SGHVS and CDR2 FQNEAQ. The CDR3 length is 18 residues. Trimming cost V 5 bases and J 0 bases; bases outside gene matches: 6. CDR3 in DNA: TGTGCCAGCAGCCCGGGACTAGCGGGAGCAGTCTCCTACAATGAGCAGTTCTTC. Translation gives CASSPGLAGAVSYNEQFF.

The rearrangement joins TRBV15 to TRBJ2-5; D gene unclear. The CDR3 is 13 amino acids. Trimming cost V 5 bases and J 4 bases, with 11 bases left between them. Looked up from germline, CDR1 is LNHNV and CDR2 is YYDKDF (reference sequence). The CDR3 reads CATSPEKRETQYF. CDR3 DNA: TGTGCCACCAGCCCAGAGAAGAGAGAGACCCAGTACTTC. Drawing the rest from reference TRBV15 and TRBJ2-5, the complete variable domain is DAMVIQNPRYQVTQFGKPVTLSCSQTLNHNVMYWYQQKSSQAPKLLFHYYDKDFNNEADTPDNFQSRRPNTSFCFLDIRSPGLGDTAMYLCATSPEKRETQYFGPGTRLLVL.

The table lists this clonotype with many counts. The V gene is TRBV6-1, the J gene TRBJ2-1; TRBD2 is a possible D gene (5 bases). CDR3 length: 15 residues. V dropped 6 bases and J dropped 3 bases, with 15 bases sitting between them. Per germline, CDR1 MNHNS and CDR2 SASEGT. CDR3 in amino acids: CASSHAGLDYNEQFF. Here the CDR3 DNA reads TGTGCCAGCAGCCACGCAGGACTGGACTACAATGAGCAGTTCTTC.

Of note for this clonotype: At one end the junction does not follow the germline gene, possibly because of a read error. V gene TRBV7-3 combines with J gene TRBJ2-1; TRBD2 agrees at 8 bases. The CDR3 consists of 12 residues. Germline values: CDR1 SGHTA, CDR2 FQGTGA. DNA of the CDR3: TGTGCCAGCACCTTAAGCGGGAGTGAGCAGTTCTTC. It yields the protein CASTLSGSEQFF.

In its sample, this clonotype was seen a few times. This rearrangement joins TRBV7-2 to TRBJ2-4; no clear D gene. The ends were cut back, 0 bases at V and 6 bases at J, with 0 bases in the middle. CDR1 and CDR2 from the germline V gene are SGHTA and FQGNSA. The CDR3 runs 11 residues. The CDR3: CASSLANIQYF. The CDR3 bases are TGTGCCAGCAGCTTAGCAAACATTCAGTACTTC.